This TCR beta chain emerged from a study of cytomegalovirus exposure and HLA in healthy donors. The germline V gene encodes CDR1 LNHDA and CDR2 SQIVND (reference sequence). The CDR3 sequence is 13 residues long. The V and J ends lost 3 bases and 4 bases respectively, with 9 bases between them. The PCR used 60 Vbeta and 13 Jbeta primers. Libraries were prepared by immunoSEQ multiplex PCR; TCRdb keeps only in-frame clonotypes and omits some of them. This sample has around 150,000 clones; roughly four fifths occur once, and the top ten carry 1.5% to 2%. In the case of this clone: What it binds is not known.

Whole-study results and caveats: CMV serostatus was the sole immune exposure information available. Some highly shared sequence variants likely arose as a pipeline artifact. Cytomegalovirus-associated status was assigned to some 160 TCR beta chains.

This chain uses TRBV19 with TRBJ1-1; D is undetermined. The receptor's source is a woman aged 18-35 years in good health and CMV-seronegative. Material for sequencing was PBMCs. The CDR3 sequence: CASSINEATEAFF. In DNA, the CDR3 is TGTGCCAGTAGTATTAACGAGGCCACTGAAGCTTTCTTT.